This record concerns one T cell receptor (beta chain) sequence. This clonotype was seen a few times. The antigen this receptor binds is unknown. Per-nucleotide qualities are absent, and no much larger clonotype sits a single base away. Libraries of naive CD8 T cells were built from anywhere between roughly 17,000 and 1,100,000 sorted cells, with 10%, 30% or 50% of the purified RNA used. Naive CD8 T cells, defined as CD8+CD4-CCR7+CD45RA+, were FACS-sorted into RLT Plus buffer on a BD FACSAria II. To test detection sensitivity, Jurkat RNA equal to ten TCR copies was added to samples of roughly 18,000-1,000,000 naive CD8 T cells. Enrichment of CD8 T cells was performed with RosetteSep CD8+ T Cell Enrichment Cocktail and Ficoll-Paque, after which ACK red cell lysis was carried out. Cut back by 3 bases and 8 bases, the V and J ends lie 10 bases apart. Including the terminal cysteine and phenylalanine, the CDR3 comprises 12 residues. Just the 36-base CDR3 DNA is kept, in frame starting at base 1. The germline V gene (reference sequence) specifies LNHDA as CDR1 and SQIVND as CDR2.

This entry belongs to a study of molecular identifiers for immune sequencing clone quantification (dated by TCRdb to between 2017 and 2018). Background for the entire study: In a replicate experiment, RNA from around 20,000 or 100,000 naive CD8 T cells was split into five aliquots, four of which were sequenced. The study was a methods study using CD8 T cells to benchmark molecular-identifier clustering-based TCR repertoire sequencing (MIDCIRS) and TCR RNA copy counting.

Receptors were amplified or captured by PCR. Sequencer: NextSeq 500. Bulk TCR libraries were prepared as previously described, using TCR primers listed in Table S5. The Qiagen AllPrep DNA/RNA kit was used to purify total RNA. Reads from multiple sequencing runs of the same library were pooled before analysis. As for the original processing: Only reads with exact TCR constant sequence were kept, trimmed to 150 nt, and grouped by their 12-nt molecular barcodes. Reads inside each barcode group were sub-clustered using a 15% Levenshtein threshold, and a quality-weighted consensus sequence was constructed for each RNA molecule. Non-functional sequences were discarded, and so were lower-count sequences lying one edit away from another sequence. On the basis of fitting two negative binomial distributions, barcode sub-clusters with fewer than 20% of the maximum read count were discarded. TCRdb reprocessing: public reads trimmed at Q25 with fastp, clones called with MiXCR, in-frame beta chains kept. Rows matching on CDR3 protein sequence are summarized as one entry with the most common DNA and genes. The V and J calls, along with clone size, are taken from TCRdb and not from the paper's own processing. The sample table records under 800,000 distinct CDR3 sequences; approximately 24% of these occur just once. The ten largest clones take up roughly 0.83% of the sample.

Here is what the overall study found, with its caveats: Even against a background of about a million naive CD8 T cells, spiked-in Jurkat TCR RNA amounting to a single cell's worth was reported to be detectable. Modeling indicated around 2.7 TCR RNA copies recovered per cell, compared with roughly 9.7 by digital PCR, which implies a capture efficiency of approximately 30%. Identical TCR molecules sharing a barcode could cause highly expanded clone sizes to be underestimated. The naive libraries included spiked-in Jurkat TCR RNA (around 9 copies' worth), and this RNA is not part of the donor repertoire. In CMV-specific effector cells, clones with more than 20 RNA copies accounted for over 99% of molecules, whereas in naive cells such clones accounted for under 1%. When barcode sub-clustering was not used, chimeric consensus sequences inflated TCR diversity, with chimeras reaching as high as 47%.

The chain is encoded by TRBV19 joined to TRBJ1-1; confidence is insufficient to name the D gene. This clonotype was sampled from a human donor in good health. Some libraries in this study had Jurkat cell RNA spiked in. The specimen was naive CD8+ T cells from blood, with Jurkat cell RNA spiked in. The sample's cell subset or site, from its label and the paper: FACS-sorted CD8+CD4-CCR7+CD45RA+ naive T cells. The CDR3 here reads CASSMDALEAFF. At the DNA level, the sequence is TGTGCCAGTAGTATGGACGCCTTGGAAGCTTTCTTT.